This T cell receptor (beta chain) was recorded in a study of OX40 agonist ivuxolimab in advanced cancers. Study summary: Under the entry rules, prior anti-PD-1, anti-PD-L1 or anti-CTLA-4 therapy was allowed, and roughly 41% had some.

This CDR3 region has 11 residues. Trimming removed 2 bases at V and 7 bases at J, with 4 bases between. Germline V lookup: CDR1 SGHRS, CDR2 YFSETQ. Libraries were prepared by immunoSEQ multiplex PCR; TCRdb keeps only in-frame clonotypes and omits some of them. The sample lists about 76,000 clones, approximately 91% occurring once. On this clone: As yet, its antigen is unknown.

Points from the study as a whole: The 0.1-3.0 mg/kg partial responders had among the lowest clonal expansion.

This receptor was taken from an adult with an advanced solid tumor such as melanoma, head and neck, liver or kidney cancer. Specimen: CD4+ or CD8+ T cells sorted from blood, collected in a trial of the OX40 agonist ivuxolimab. The rearrangement joins TRBV5-1 to TRBJ2-1, with no clear D. Here the CDR3 DNA reads TGCGCCAGCAGCTTTCTGAATGAGCAGTTCTTC. This codes for CASSFLNEQFF.